This T cell receptor (beta chain) was documented in a study of T cell clonotyping in hematopoietic cell transplantation. The CDR3 is 15 residues long. The trim removed 6 bases at V and 0 bases at J, leaving 9 bases unmatched. The germline gives CDR1 SQVTM, CDR2 ANQGSEA. This clone showed up just once. The protocol was immunoSEQ multiplex PCR, while the TCRdb copy is restricted to in-frame clones and leaves out a portion. Among fewer than 50,000 clones listed, 94% were seen once. The gene calls are TRBV29-1 and TRBJ2-7; TRBD1 matches 9 bases. The sample was peripheral blood mononuclear cells. The origin of this receptor is a woman aged 45-59 years in good health. Some clones in this sample may be carry-over from other donors' samples. The CDR3 coding sequence is TGCAGCGTCCCTGGTGGACAGGGGCCCTCCTACGAGCAGTACTTC. This encodes CSVPGGQGPSYEQYF.